Listed here are 30 T cell receptor beta chains from one sample, sequenced in a study of cytomegalovirus exposure and HLA in healthy donors. PCR primers comprised 60 Vbeta and 13 Jbeta primers. Generated by immunoSEQ multiplex PCR, the TCRdb table keeps only in-frame clones and is missing some. The sample yields 140,000 or so clones, more than 75% seen once. Material: PBMCs. The receptors originated from a man between 40 and 49 years old in good health and CMV-seronegative.

As concerns this clone: At one end, the junction sequence differs from germline, possibly due to a read error. The V and J genes are TRBV5-5 and TRBJ1-4; 7 bases are shared with TRBD1. Germline CDR1 and CDR2: SGHKS and YYEKEE (reference sequence). There are 16 residues in the CDR3. CDR3 in amino acids: CASSFGPGQSNEKLLF. DNA for the CDR3: TGTGCCAGCAGCTTCGGACCGGGACAGAGTAATGAAAAACTGCTTTTT.

Details on this clone: Sequence at one end of the junction differs from germline and may be a read error. V gene TRBV28 combines with J gene TRBJ2-1; TRBD2 agrees at 15 bases. The length of the CDR3 is 15 residues. CDR1 and CDR2 (germline): MDHEN, SYDVKM. CDR3 loop: CASSLWTSGRGEQFF. The CDR3 region has the DNA TGTGCCAGCAGTCTATGGACTAGCGGGAGGGGTGAGCAGTTCTTC.

This chain joins TRBV28 and TRBJ2-7; D is possibly TRBD2 (6 bases). The CDR3 loop spans 12 amino acids. V lost 5 bases, J lost 7 bases, and 12 bases lay in between. Germline V gives CDR1 MDHEN, CDR2 SYDVKM. The CDR3 DNA reads TGTGCCAGCAGTCCCGGGAGATGGGAGCAGTACTTC. Its translation is CASSPGRWEQYF.

The chain joins TRBV5-6 to TRBJ1-4, with D possibly matching TRBD1 (5 bases). With 0 bases removed from V and 8 bases from J, the gap between germline ends came to 11 bases. Germline V lookup: CDR1 SGHDT, CDR2 YYEEEE. The CDR3 loop spans 14 amino acids. The DNA for the CDR3 is TGTGCCAGCAGCTTGGCTGCAGGGAGGGAAAAACTGTTTTTT. Protein: CASSLAAGREKLFF.

The CDR3 sequence: CASSLAGQGYHEQYF. The CDR3, as DNA: TGTGCCAGCAGCTTAGCGGGACAGGGCTATCACGAGCAGTACTTC. The chain joins TRBV7-9 to TRBJ2-7; 9 bases map to TRBD1. The CDR3 runs to 15 residues. The V gene's germline CDR1 is SEHNR and CDR2 FQNEAQ (reference sequence). V was clipped by 0 bases and J by 5 bases; unmatched bases: 5.

The rearrangement links TRBV19 to TRBJ2-7; possible D gene TRBD2, 6 bases. Looked up from germline, CDR1 is LNHDA and CDR2 is SQIVND (reference sequence). V was trimmed by 1 base and J by 0 bases, leaving 10 bases between them. This CDR3 has 15 amino acids. The CDR3 region is CASSIVSGSSYEQYF. Here the CDR3 DNA reads TGTGCCAGTAGTATAGTTTCCGGGAGCTCCTACGAGCAGTACTTC. Together with reference TRBV19 and TRBJ2-7, the CDR3 gives the full variable domain: DGGITQSPKYLFRKEGQNVTLSCEQNLNHDAMYWYRQDPGQGLRLIYYSQIVNDFQKGDIAEGYSVSREKKESFPLTVTSAQKNPTAFYLCASSIVSGSSYEQYFGPGTRLTVT.

This clone has a single count. The chain is built from TRBV5-1 and TRBJ2-7; 7 bases are shared with TRBD2. This CDR3 region has 14 residues. Losses at the gene ends were 0 bases for V and 1 base for J; bases not matched to a gene: 1. CDR1 is SGHRS, CDR2 YFSETQ, per germline. In DNA, the CDR3 is TGCGCCAGCAGCTTGGGGACTAGTTCCTACGAGCAGTACTTC. Protein product: CASSLGTSSYEQYF.

J is TRBJ2-1 and V is TRBV12-5; 8 bases are shared with TRBD2. Germline lookup yields CDR1 LGHNT and CDR2 FRNRAP. V trimming: 5 bases; J trimming: 6 bases; junction bases outside the gene matches: 15. This CDR3 contains 17 residues. DNA for the CDR3: TGTGCTAGTGGTATCCCAGCGGGAGTCCCAGGAAGCAATGAGCAGTTCTTC. This sequence encodes CASGIPAGVPGSNEQFF.

V gene TRBV5-5 combines with J gene TRBJ1-1; 7 nucleotides match TRBD1. The germline gives CDR1 SGHKS, CDR2 YYEKEE (reference sequence). This CDR3 is built from 13 residues. V dropped 5 bases and J dropped 3; count of bases not matched to a gene: 4. The CDR3 here is CASRVTGYTEAFF. CDR3 in DNA: TGTGCCAGCAGAGTGACAGGGTACACTGAAGCTTTCTTT.

J is TRBJ2-3 and V is TRBV29-1, with a tentative D call TRBD2 (7 bases). The ends were cut back, 6 bases at V and 9 bases at J, with 13 bases in the middle. This CDR3 is 11 amino acids long. Germline V lookup: CDR1 SQVTM, CDR2 ANQGSEA. The CDR3 loop reads CSVGAGETQYF. The CDR3 bases are TGCAGCGTGGGGGCGGGGGAGACGCAGTATTTT.

The gene calls are TRBV19 and TRBJ1-4; D may be TRBD1 (6 bases). Trimming removed 6 bases from V and 7 bases from J, with 18 bases in between. This CDR3 has 15 amino acids. CDR1 and CDR2 (germline): LNHDA, SQIVND (reference sequence). CDR3 sequence (DNA): TGTGCCAGTAGCGTCGCCGCGGGGGGCGGTGAAAAACTGTTTTTT. Translated: CASSVAAGGGEKLFF.

The chain has TRBV10-3 and TRBJ2-1; 11 bases fit TRBD2. This CDR3 region has 16 residues. Trimming cost V 1 base and J 4 bases; bases outside gene matches: 3. Germline V lookup: CDR1 ENHRY, CDR2 SYGVKD. CDR3 DNA sequence: TGTGCCATCAGTGAGTTGCTAGCGGGAGGATACAATGAGCAGTTCTTC. Residues: CAISELLAGGYNEQFF.

This rearrangement joins TRBV9 to TRBJ2-5; 7 bases are shared with TRBD1. This CDR3 contains 16 residues. V was clipped by 4 bases and J by 5 bases; unmatched bases: 14. Germline CDR1 and CDR2: SGDLS and YYNGEE. The CDR3 is CASSPPRLRGHETQYF. CDR3 sequence (DNA): TGTGCCAGCAGCCCACCCCGGTTAAGGGGGCACGAGACCCAGTACTTC.

The V gene is TRBV5-1, the J gene TRBJ2-5; D ambiguous. With 4 bases removed from V and 0 bases from J, the gap between germline ends came to 4 bases. Looked up from germline, CDR1 is SGHRS and CDR2 is YFSETQ. The CDR3 has 12 amino acids. As DNA, the CDR3 is TGCGCCAGCAGCGAGAACCAAGAGACCCAGTACTTC. Amino acid sequence: CASSENQETQYF.

This clone was seen more than once but under ten times. The rearrangement links TRBV28 to TRBJ1-4; D is perhaps TRBD1 (6 bases). The V end lost 5 bases, the J end lost 0 bases, and 13 bases lay between the germline ends. The length of the CDR3 is 16 residues. CDR1 is MDHEN and CDR2 is SYDVKM in the germline V gene. This chain's CDR3 is CASSPQGFATNEKLFF. The CDR3, as DNA: TGTGCCAGCAGTCCCCAGGGGTTTGCAACTAATGAAAAACTGTTTTTT.

Here the CDR3 DNA reads TGTGCCAGCAGCCATACTGAGCGGGGGGACCCATTCTACAATGAGCAGTTCTTC. The encoded protein is CASSHTERGDPFYNEQFF. The chain couples TRBV11-3 to TRBJ2-1; 9 nucleotides agree with TRBD2. This CDR3 comprises 18 residues. Germline lookup yields CDR1 SGHNT and CDR2 YENEEA. V lost 5 bases and J lost 3; bases outside the gene matches: 14.

This chain links TRBV19 with TRBJ2-3; 7 bases are shared with TRBD1. Germline V gives CDR1 LNHDA, CDR2 SQIVND (reference sequence). V lost 5 bases and J lost 4; bases outside the gene matches: 6. The CDR3 spans 14 residues. The CDR3 loop reads CASSSGQAPDTQYF. DNA of the CDR3: TGTGCCAGTAGTTCCGGACAGGCCCCAGATACGCAGTATTTT. The complete variable domain, with remaining parts taken from reference TRBV19 and TRBJ2-3, reads DGGITQSPKYLFRKEGQNVTLSCEQNLNHDAMYWYRQDPGQGLRLIYYSQIVNDFQKGDIAEGYSVSREKKESFPLTVTSAQKNPTAFYLCASSSGQAPDTQYFGPGTRLTVL.

The rearrangement joins TRBV27 to TRBJ2-2, with 9 positions matching TRBD1. The CDR3 has 16 amino acids. Trimming removed 4 bases from V and 3 bases from J; junction bases left unmatched: 6. The germline V gene has CDR1 MNHEY and CDR2 SMNVEV (reference sequence). The CDR3 DNA sequence: TGTGCCAGCAGTTGGGGGACAGGGATTTACACCGGGGAGCTGTTTTTT. It codes for CASSWGTGIYTGELFF.

This chain connects TRBV29-1 to TRBJ2-5; 8 bases are shared with TRBD1. The germline V gene has CDR1 SQVTM and CDR2 ANQGSEA. The CDR3 contains 13 residues. Trimming took 7 bases from V and 5 from J; bases not matched to a gene: 9. CDR3 sequence reads: CSARTGNRETQYF. In DNA form, the CDR3 reads TGCAGCGCCAGGACAGGGAACCGTGAGACCCAGTACTTC.

V and J are TRBV13 and TRBJ2-5; 7 bases map to TRBD1. The V gene end was trimmed by 3 bases and the J gene end by 4 bases; junction bases not matched to a gene: 11. The CDR3 length is 16 residues. From germline, CDR1 is PRHDT and CDR2 FYEKMQ (reference sequence). CDR3 residues: CASSFRRGRLLETQYF. Here the CDR3 DNA reads TGTGCCAGCAGCTTTCGTAGGGGGCGGTTGTTAGAGACCCAGTACTTC.

In this sample, this clone turned up a few times. The rearrangement links TRBV28 to TRBJ2-7; D may be TRBD1 (5 bases). V was pared by 7 bases and J by 0 bases, with 13 bases between. The length of the CDR3 is 14 residues. Germline V CDR1 and CDR2: MDHEN, SYDVKM. The CDR3 nucleotides read TGTGCCAGCACCCCCGACAGACCCTCCTACGAGCAGTACTTC. Its protein is CASTPDRPSYEQYF.

The chain joins TRBV29-1 to TRBJ2-5, with D possibly matching TRBD1 (6 bases). The CDR3 loop spans 14 amino acids. The germline CDR1 and CDR2 sequences are SQVTM and ANQGSEA. The V end was cut by 0 bases, the J end by 5 bases, with 13 bases between. The CDR3 DNA follows: TGCAGCGTTGAAGATCGGCAGGGGTGGGAGACCCAGTACTTC. This gives the protein CSVEDRQGWETQYF.

The rearrangement uses TRBV4-2 and TRBJ2-5; TRBD1 might be the D (6 bases). Germline values: CDR1 LGHNA, CDR2 YNFKEQ. This CDR3 contains 16 residues. The V end lost 3 bases, the J end lost 1 base, and 15 bases lay between the germline ends. The CDR3 sequence: CASSHTAGTPQETQYF. The DNA of the CDR3 is TGTGCCAGCAGCCATACGGCCGGGACACCCCAAGAGACCCAGTACTTC.

The chain recombines TRBV7-3 with TRBJ2-3; TRBD2 matches at 7 bases. CDR3 length: 16 residues. Germline CDR1 reads SGHTA; CDR2 reads FQGTGA. Trimming cost V 5 bases and J 1 base; bases outside gene matches: 9. For the CDR3, the DNA is TGTGCCAGCAGCCCCTGGGGGGGGTCGGGCACAGATACGCAGTATTTT. Residues: CASSPWGGSGTDTQYF. Based on the CDR3 plus reference TRBV7-3 and TRBJ2-3, the full variable domain is GAGVSQTPSNKVTEKGKYVELRCDPISGHTALYWYRQSLGQGPEFLIYFQGTGAADDSGLPNDRFFAVRPEGSVSTLKIQRTERGDSAVYLCASSPWGGSGTDTQYFGPGTRLTVL.

The chain is built from TRBV7-9 and TRBJ2-5; 10 bases line up with TRBD1. Germline lookup yields CDR1 SEHNR and CDR2 FQNEAQ (reference sequence). V was pared by 5 bases and J by 2 bases, with 8 bases of the junction left unmatched. The CDR3 is made up of 16 amino acids. The CDR3 DNA is TGTGCCAGCAGCCATCCGGGACAGGGGTTACAAGAGACCCAGTACTTC. It specifies CASSHPGQGLQETQYF.

V usage is TRBV28 and J usage is TRBJ2-5; 7 nucleotides align to TRBD1. The last part of the DNA fits TRBJ2-7 better; the J call may be wrong. This CDR3 has 13 residues. Germline V gene lookup returns CDR1 MDHEN and CDR2 SYDVKM. The CDR3 loop reads CASSLGQSYEQYF. In DNA, the CDR3 is TGTGCCAGCAGTTTGGGACAGTCCTACGAGCAGTACTTC.

The J gene is TRBJ1-1, the V gene TRBV2; tentative D call: TRBD1 (5 bases). The germline CDR1 and CDR2 sequences are SNHLY and FYNNEI. V lost 8 bases and J lost 2, with 18 bases in between. CDR3 size: 15 residues. The DNA for the CDR3 is TGTGCCAGCTCCCCTGGGGGGACCCTCAACACTGAAGCTTTCTTT. This sequence encodes CASSPGGTLNTEAFF.

CDR3 protein: CASSQGDRVGANVLTF. CDR3 sequence (DNA): TGTGCCAGCAGCCAAGGGGACAGGGTCGGGGCCAACGTCCTGACTTTC. V gene TRBV4-2 combines with J gene TRBJ2-6, with 9 bases identical to TRBD1. The germline V gene encodes CDR1 LGHNA and CDR2 YNFKEQ. The CDR3 covers 16 residues. The junction had 2 bases not matched to a gene; V was cut back by 1 base and J by 4 bases.

The chain couples TRBV18 to TRBJ2-3; D might be TRBD1 (6 bases). This CDR3 has 18 amino acids. Trimming cost V 0 bases and J 0 bases, with 16 bases left between them. CDR1 is KGHSH and CDR2 is LQKENI in the germline V gene. This chain's CDR3 is CASSPPLGRGISTDTQYF. The CDR3 nucleotides read TGTGCCAGCTCACCACCGCTGGGCAGGGGTATTAGCACAGATACGCAGTATTTT.

V gene TRBV21-1 combines with J gene TRBJ2-5; the table gives TRBD1 as D, unverified against the DNA. TRBV21-1 is annotated as a pseudogene. There are 18 residues in the CDR3. CDR3 amino acids: CASSKARLGQTNQETQYF. The CDR3 coding sequence is TGTGCCAGCAGCAAAGCGCGATTGGGACAGACTAATCAAGAGACCCAGTACTTC.